A single sample gave rise to the 11 T cell receptor beta chains below, sequenced in a study of T-cell reconstitution after alpha-beta-depleted transplantation in children. During its preparation, the TCRbeta library received unique molecular identifiers. TCRdb passed the PCR reads through MiXCR, listing each CDR3 protein once. The repertoire holds 500,000 or so distinct CDR3 sequences, with approximately 10% as singletons. Here the sequenced sample was PBMCs, mostly from graft donor cells, taken 180 days after TCRalphabeta/CD19-depleted stem cell transplant. These receptor sequences come from a female patient between 2 and 15 years old who had a stem cell transplant for aplastic anemia, so the T cells may come from the graft donor.

The gene calls are TRBV11-2 and TRBJ2-7; D remains unclear. The CDR3 has 14 amino acids. The V gene's germline CDR1 is SGHAT and CDR2 FQNNGV. V gave up 5 bases and J gave up 4 bases, with 15 bases separating them. The CDR3 DNA sequence: TGTGCCAGCAGCCCACCCGGACCGCTATACGAGCAGTACGTC. The encoded protein is CASSPPGPLYEQYV.

The genes are TRBV5-5 and TRBJ1-5; 10 bases match TRBD1. Trimming at V came to 6 bases and at J to 4 bases, leaving 7 bases not matched to a gene. Germline V CDR1 and CDR2: SGHKS, YYEKEE (reference sequence). The CDR3 consists of 15 residues. The CDR3 region has the DNA TGTGCCAGCACCCGGGGACAGGGGCTTAATCAGCCCCAGCATTTT. This gives the protein CASTRGQGLNQPQHF.

This clonotype was recorded at least ten times. The chain carries TRBV29-1 and TRBJ2-7, with TRBD1 matching over 8 bases. The V segment lost 4 bases and the J segment 4 bases; nucleotides outside the gene matches: 6. CDR3 length: 13 amino acids. Germline lookup yields CDR1 SQVTM and CDR2 ANQGSEA. The CDR3 sequence is CSVGGQGVYEQYF. DNA of the CDR3: TGCAGCGTTGGTGGACAGGGAGTATACGAGCAGTACTTC.

This clonotype was seen a few times. The chain couples TRBV28 to TRBJ1-2, with TRBD1 matching 7 bases. V lost 2 bases, J lost 4 bases, and 4 bases stayed unmatched. CDR3 length equals 14 residues. CDR1 is MDHEN, CDR2 SYDVKM, per germline. CDR3 sequence (DNA): TGTGCCAGCAGTTTACCGGGACAGCTCTATGGCTACACCTTC. Amino acid sequence: CASSLPGQLYGYTF.

This clonotype has only a few counts. The CDR3 sequence: CSASSLSGPLGGEQFF. CDR3 nucleotides: TGCAGTGCTAGTTCCCTTTCCGGGCCTCTCGGGGGTGAGCAGTTCTTC. V and J are TRBV20-1 and TRBJ2-1; possible D gene TRBD2, 6 bases. Germline CDR1 and CDR2: DFQATT and SNEGSKA (reference sequence). The CDR3 is 16 amino acids. Trimming took off 3 bases at V and 9 bases at J, with 24 bases between the two ends.

The V gene is TRBV12-3 or TRBV12-4, the J gene TRBJ1-4; D is uncertain. The V end lost 5 bases, the J end lost 8 bases, and 18 bases lay between the germline ends. This CDR3 contains 15 residues. The CDR3 protein is CASSLRSPTREKLFF. The DNA of the CDR3 is TGTGCCAGCAGTCTCCGGTCACCCACTCGGGAAAAACTGTTTTTT.

The rearrangement links TRBV18 to TRBJ1-1; D remains ambiguous. Per the germline V gene, CDR1 is KGHSH and CDR2 is LQKENI. V shed 4 bases and J shed 4 bases, with 13 bases lying between them. This CDR3 is 14 amino acids long. CDR3 DNA: TGTGCCAGCTCACTTAATACTCCGGGCACTGAAGCTTTCTTT. This encodes CASSLNTPGTEAFF.

This chain connects TRBV20-1 to TRBJ2-7; D tentatively fits TRBD1 or TRBD2 (5 bases each). CDR3 length: 12 amino acids. Germline V CDR1 and CDR2: DFQATT, SNEGSKA (reference sequence). V was cut by 0 bases and J by 6 bases, with 9 bases left in between. The CDR3 DNA follows: TGCAGTGCTAGAGAGAGGGGAAGCGAGCAGTACTTC. It codes for CSARERGSEQYF.

This rearrangement joins TRBV7-2 to TRBJ2-3, with 10 bases matching TRBD2. This CDR3 spans 16 amino acids. Germline V lookup: CDR1 SGHTA, CDR2 FQGNSA. The V and J ends lost 5 bases and 6 bases, in that order; junction bases with no gene match: 11. The CDR3 coding sequence is TGTGCCAGCAGCGCCCTAGCGGGAGTAGGGGGCGATACGCAGTATTTT. This translates into CASSALAGVGGDTQYF.

The chain carries TRBV21-1 and TRBJ1-1; the table assigns TRBD1, which was not confirmed against the DNA. TRBV21-1 is a pseudogene. This CDR3 is 15 amino acids long. CDR3 DNA: TGTGCCAGCAGCAAAAACACAGGGGGGGACACTGAAGCTTTCTTT. Amino acids: CASSKNTGGDTEAFF.

The chain employs TRBV7-2 and TRBJ1-4; D is unresolved. The CDR3 is 15 residues long. V dropped 4 bases and J dropped 0 bases, with 9 bases sitting between them. The germline CDR1 and CDR2 sequences are SGHTA and FQGNSA. CDR3 in DNA: TGTGCCAGCAGCTCCTACGGGACAACTAATGAAAAACTGTTTTTT. Protein sequence: CASSSYGTTNEKLFF.